Sequencing of this T cell receptor beta chain was carried out in a study of shared clonotypes between healthy human individuals. TCRdb's table, derived via immunoSEQ multiplex PCR, lists solely in-frame clones and lacks some. The sample shows roughly 2.6 million clones, approximately 94% of them seen only once. This clone was detected only a few times. The CDR3 has 16 residues. Trimming took off 7 bases at V and 5 bases at J, with 21 bases between the two ends. Germline V lookup: CDR1 LNHDA, CDR2 SQIVND (reference sequence). Source material: naive CD4+ T cells sorted from blood. Subset noted: CD45RA+ positively selected. This sequence was found in a man younger than 35 in good health. The chain has TRBV19 and TRBJ1-5; D gene ambiguous. The DNA of the CDR3 is TGTGCCAGTAATCCGAGTCTATCGCGAGTGGATCAGCCCCAGCATTTT. It translates to CASNPSLSRVDQPQHF. The variable domain in full, with the rest retrieved from reference TRBV19 and TRBJ1-5, is DGGITQSPKYLFRKEGQNVTLSCEQNLNHDAMYWYRQDPGQGLRLIYYSQIVNDFQKGDIAEGYSVSREKKESFPLTVTSAQKNPTAFYLCASNPSLSRVDQPQHFGDGTRLSIL.